This TCR beta chain was captured in a study of T cells in Graves' hyperthyroidism and ophthalmopathy. Study-wide points: Most clonotypes expanded in the thyroid (above 0.001) were also present in blood.

Regarding this clonotype: The antigen is undetermined. This could be a read error, since a much larger clone is one nucleotide away.

TCR beta CDR3 region amplification was performed from RNA transcripts. A first-round RT-PCR of the TCR CDR3 used the HTBI primer set. TCRdb passed the multiplex PCR reads through MiXCR, listing each CDR3 protein once. Here the sample spans hundreds of thousands of distinct CDR3 sequences, about 38% being singletons. V gave up 6 bases and J gave up 5 bases, with 14 bases separating them. The V gene's germline CDR1 is SNHLY and CDR2 FYNNEI. The CDR3 is made up of 14 amino acids. The clonotype comes from a man between 18 and 35 years old with Graves' hyperthyroidism. The sequencing sample was made of blood. The rearrangement links TRBV2 to TRBJ1-5; D possibly corresponds to TRBD1 (6 bases). The CDR3 DNA is TGTGCCAGCAGCGATCACAAGGGGGATCAGCCCCAGCATTTT. Its protein product is CASSDHKGDQPQHF.